This T cell receptor beta chain was found in a study of control samples from healthy donors and cancer patients. Using immunoSEQ multiplex PCR, the repertoire was profiled, and TCRdb retains in-frame clones only, with some absent. The data contain about 150,000 clones, 93% of them singletons. Losses at the gene ends were 4 bases for V and 6 bases for J; bases not matched to a gene: 7. The CDR3 contains 16 residues. Per germline, CDR1 MDHEN and CDR2 SYDVKM. This TCR came from a man over 45 in good health. The chain has TRBV28 and TRBJ2-1; 12 bases are shared with TRBD2. Input material: blood. The DNA of the CDR3 is TGTGCCAGCAGTTCCCTCCTAGCGGGAGGGGCCAATGAGCAGTTCTTC. It yields the protein CASSSLLAGGANEQFF.